The entry below gives a single TCR beta chain sequence along with its context. The target of this receptor is not known. One base away there is no much larger clone; base qualities are not given. V is reduced by 4 bases and J by 7 bases, leaving a spacing of 14 bases between them. Spanning cysteine to phenylalanine, the CDR3 consists of 13 amino acids. This entry keeps only the CDR3 DNA: 39 bases, framed from base 1. Taken from the germline V gene, the CDR1 and CDR2 loops are SQVTM and ANQGSEA. The cohort was made up of approximately 700 healthy bone marrow donors. At the time of sampling, every cohort member was nominally healthy, though immune exposures that went unrecorded were likely present. The donor was CMV seronegative and belonged to the group of 380 or so seronegative cohort members. A peripheral blood sample was collected from each donor, and TCR beta sequencing was performed on peripheral blood mononuclear cells. Genomic DNA extraction from the blood cell samples was performed with the Qiagen DNeasy Blood Extraction Kit.

This record belongs to a study of cytomegalovirus exposure and HLA in healthy donors (dated by TCRdb to 2017 to 2019). A note on the overall study: According to an earlier analysis of several hundred of the donors, 150 million to 200 million T cells yielded over 100 million unique TCR beta sequences and less than 300 Gb of sequence data. The study aimed to test whether cataloging public T cell receptors could reveal signatures of past pathogen exposure. A later genetic analysis took genome-wide SNP genotypes for about 55% of the 666 donors and used that subset as a discovery cohort. A few DR-DQ haplotypes were handled as single units for association and clustering because linkage in the cohort was strong. To predict cytomegalovirus infection status, the study brought together high-throughput TCR immunosequencing, statistical association of individual TCRs with disease status, and machine learning. In an earlier analysis of several hundred of the donors, high-throughput TCR beta sequencing was used to judge whether each TCR beta V gene segment behaved as functional or pseudogenic. Among about 410 genotyped donors of the cohort, an average of about 220,000 unique TCR beta nucleotide sequences was sequenced per donor, of which about 18% were non-productive. A later analysis re-examined previously published TCR beta repertoires from roughly 650 donors and added high-resolution HLA genotyping to investigate patterns of TCR occurrence. All discovery cohort repertoires had been generated using a single sequencing platform. The study profiled the T cell repertoires of around 700 subjects by immunosequencing and related them to cytomegalovirus serostatus. Along with the approximately 700-subject first cohort, a separate validation cohort of approximately 110 different subjects was used. The later analysis used no new phenotypic data to find candidate immune exposures, relying instead on TCR beta sequences and their occurrence across donors. Of the 398 genotyped donors, approximately 83% fell in the genetic ancestry cluster associated with self-reported Caucasian donors. HLA typing included class I and class II loci at four-digit resolution. An early release covering 550 to 650 HLA-typed donors comprised about 290 gigabases of sequencing data and roughly 86 million unique TCR sequences. The number of typed donors differed by locus: 629-630 for A, B, C, DRB1 and DQB1; 500 to 550 for DQA1; around 610 for DPA1; and some 450 for DPB1. Donor age, sex, ethnicity and CMV serostatus were compiled together with the repertoire data.

The receptor library was made with the immunoSEQ multiplex PCR assay. The multiplex PCR relied on a mix of 60 forward primers for TCR Vbeta segments and 13 reverse primers for TCR Jbeta segments. The CDR3 region of rearranged TCR beta genes was amplified from genomic DNA by a multiplex PCR assay. The amplified TCR beta libraries were sequenced on the Illumina HiSeq System as 87-base-pair reads. On the authors' methods: In a later analysis, some 80 million unique TCR beta chains were counted across the 500 to 850 repertoires, and approximately 11 million of these chains were shared by at least two donors. Raw reads were error-corrected and collapsed into unique sequences with a nearest-neighbor algorithm that merged closely related sequences to remove PCR and sequencing errors. Alignment of CDR3 sequences to IMGT reference sequences was used to assign V, D and J gene segments. For a sequence to be retained, at least a six-nucleotide match to both a V gene segment and a J gene segment was required. Rearrangements were classified as productive when the CDR3 lacked stop codons and remained in frame with V and J, and all other rearrangements were classified as non-productive. CDR3 was defined according to IMGT convention as the region running from the second conserved V-encoded cysteine to the conserved J-encoded phenylalanine. In an earlier analysis of around 540 of the donors, sequences lacking an unambiguous match to a single V gene segment were excluded. An earlier analysis of some 610 of the donors called V segments functional above 56.7% productive rearrangements and segregating when the between-donor standard deviation exceeded 5%. A statistical classification framework was developed to diagnose cytomegalovirus status using the catalog of TCR beta chain sequences. V and J gene assignment, in a later analysis, came from comparing TCR nucleotide sequences with IMGT/GENE-DB human TR gene sequences. In a later analysis, CDR3 sequences and most-parsimonious VDJ recombination scenarios were assigned using the TCRdist pipeline. In a later analysis, each TCR beta chain was defined by its CDR3 amino acid sequence together with its V-gene family, and reads lacking a unique V-gene family were excluded. In a later analysis, fewer than 650 highly shared, low-generation-probability nucleotide sequences were removed to address suspected cross-contamination and a sequencing artifact. For each public chain, a later analysis derived a clonal expansion index from normalized ranks of inferred template counts within each repertoire. A later analysis computed generation probabilities with a VDJ recombination model fitted to out-of-frame rearrangements, and checked the results against IGoR. Hypergeometric tests were used in a later analysis to score TCR-TCR, TCR-HLA and TCR-CMV co-occurrence, with a repertoire-size bias correction applied to the TCR pairs. A later analysis estimated false discovery rates by permuting HLA or CMV assignments 20 times. In a later analysis, co-occurring TCRs were grouped using DBSCAN, with TCRdist sequence similarity added in when clustering inside HLA-allele-positive subsets. Co-occurrence clustering excluded repertoires with fewer than 30,000 or more than 120,000 public chains, plus five with anomalous nucleotide sharing. TCRdb carries this immuneACCESS record with in-frame sequences only. Its versions omit some clonotypes, under half of them owing to an unresolved V gene in the studies checked, with the rest unexplained. V, J and clone size were drawn from that table, and D and trimming were deduced from the DNA. The sample table lists about 140,000 clones, 73% of them with a count of one. About 1.2% of the sample goes to the ten largest clones.

Results and caveats for the whole study, not just this receptor: A later analysis found that most CMV-associated TCR beta chains appeared HLA-restricted, with HLA associations seemingly driven largely by CMV exposure. A further reported finding was that TCR beta sequences accurately predicted the HLA-A and HLA-B alleles for most subjects in the first cohort. In this cohort, only TCR beta chains were sequenced, and detectable features were limited by the absence of alpha or paired-chain data. In a later genetic analysis, a missense DCLRE1C variant was associated with V-gene and J-gene trimming of TCR beta chains, and the association was replicated in an independent cohort. A later analysis found that TCR association rates varied across HLA loci, with DRB1 alleles showing the most associated TCRs and HLA-C alleles the fewest. The sequencing pipeline was judged likely to have produced a cluster of highly shared sequence variants as a technical artifact. Linkage disequilibrium might explain the correlated functional status among segregating V segments, but an unknown experimental factor could not be excluded. A later analysis reported that several top co-occurrence clusters appeared linked to parvovirus B19, influenza, CMV and Epstein-Barr virus. In a later analysis, HLA-associated TCR beta chains were found to be more clonally expanded and to have lower generation probabilities than equally common non-associated chains. When HLA alleles, especially DR and DQ, strongly co-occurred, TCR associations were difficult to assign to individual alleles. Roughly uniform sequencing depth across donors was assumed in presence/absence analyses, although this assumption may not hold. In a later analysis, more than 15,000 TCR beta sequences were associated with specific HLA alleles at a false discovery rate of 0.05. In an earlier analysis of 587 of the donors, most TCR beta V segments appeared in productive rearrangements about 87% or about 30% of the time, broadly matching IMGT annotations. In vitro tests confirmed that three of the cytomegalovirus-associated TCR beta chains recognize cytomegalovirus antigens. The study gave a list of about 170 TCR beta chains associated with cytomegalovirus. Some IMGT-functional V segments, including TRBV6-2 and TRBV6-3, could not be told apart with the 87-base-pair reads, so those segments were excluded. Most TCR sequences were seen in very few donors, while some public TCRs were found in many individuals. A later genetic analysis reported fewer N-insertions in productive TCRs among donors in an Asian-associated ancestry cluster than the roughly 620-donor mean. Approximately 16 rarely observed V segments, including chromosome 9 orphons, were excluded from the earlier analysis of about 500 of the donors because counts were too low. Because some donors lacked HLA typing at each locus, the association tests relied only on the typed subset. The authors suggested that the approach could potentially be extended to other disease states and immunological phenotypes. CMV serostatus was the only immune exposure information available for the cohort. The classifier was reported to diagnose cytomegalovirus status with high specificity and sensitivity in both the original cohort and the validation cohort.

The specimen sequenced was PBMCs. The receptor comes from a woman aged 40 to 50 in good health and CMV-seronegative. The chain employs TRBV29-1 and TRBJ2-4; a tentative D match to TRBD2 spans 6 bases. The DNA sequence reads TGCAGCGTTGGGGGGGTATGGGGGAACATTCAGTACTTC. Its protein product is CSVGGVWGNIQYF.